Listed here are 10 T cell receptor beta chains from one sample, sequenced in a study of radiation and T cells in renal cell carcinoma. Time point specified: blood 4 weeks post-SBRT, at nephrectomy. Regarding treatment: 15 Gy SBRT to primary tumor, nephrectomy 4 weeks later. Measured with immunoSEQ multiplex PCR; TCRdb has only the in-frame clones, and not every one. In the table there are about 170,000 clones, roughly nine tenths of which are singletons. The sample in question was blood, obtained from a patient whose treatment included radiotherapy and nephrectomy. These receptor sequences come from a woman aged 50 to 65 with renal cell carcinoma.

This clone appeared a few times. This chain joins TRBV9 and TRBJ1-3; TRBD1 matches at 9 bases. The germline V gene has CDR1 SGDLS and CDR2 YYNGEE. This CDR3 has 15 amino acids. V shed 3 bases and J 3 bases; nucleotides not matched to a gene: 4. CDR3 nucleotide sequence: TGTGCCAGCAGCGGGACAGGGGCGGTTGGAAACACCATATATTTT. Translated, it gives CASSGTGAVGNTIYF.

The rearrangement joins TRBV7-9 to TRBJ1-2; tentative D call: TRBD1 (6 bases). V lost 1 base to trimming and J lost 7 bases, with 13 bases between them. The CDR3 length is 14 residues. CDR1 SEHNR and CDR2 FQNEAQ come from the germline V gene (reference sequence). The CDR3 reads CASSLVADSSGYTF. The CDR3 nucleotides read TGTGCCAGCAGCTTAGTAGCGGACAGCAGTGGCTACACCTTC.

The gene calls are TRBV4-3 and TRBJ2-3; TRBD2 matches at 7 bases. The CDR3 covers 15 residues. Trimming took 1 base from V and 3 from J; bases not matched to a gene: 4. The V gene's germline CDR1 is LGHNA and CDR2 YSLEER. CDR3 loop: CASSQGLAWTDTQYF. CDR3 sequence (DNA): TGCGCCAGCAGCCAAGGACTAGCTTGGACAGATACGCAGTATTTT.

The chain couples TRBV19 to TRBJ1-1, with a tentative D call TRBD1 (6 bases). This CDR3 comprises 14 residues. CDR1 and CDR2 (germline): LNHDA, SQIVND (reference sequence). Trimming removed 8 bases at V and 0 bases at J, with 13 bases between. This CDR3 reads CASGGGHLNTEAFF. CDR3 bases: TGTGCCAGTGGGGGGGGCCACCTGAACACTGAAGCTTTCTTT.

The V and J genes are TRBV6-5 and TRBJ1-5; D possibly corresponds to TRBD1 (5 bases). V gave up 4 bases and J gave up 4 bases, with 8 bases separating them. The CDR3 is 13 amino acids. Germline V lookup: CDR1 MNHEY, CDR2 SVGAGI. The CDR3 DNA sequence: TGTGCCAGCAGTTGGACACAGAATCAGCCCCAGCATTTT. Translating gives CASSWTQNQPQHF.

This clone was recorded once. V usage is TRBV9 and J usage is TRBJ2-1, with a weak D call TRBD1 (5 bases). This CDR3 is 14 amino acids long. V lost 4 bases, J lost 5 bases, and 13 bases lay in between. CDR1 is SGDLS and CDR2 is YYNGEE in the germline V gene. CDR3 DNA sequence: TGTGCCAGCAGCCCCCGGACATCCCACAATGAGCAGTTCTTC. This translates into CASSPRTSHNEQFF.

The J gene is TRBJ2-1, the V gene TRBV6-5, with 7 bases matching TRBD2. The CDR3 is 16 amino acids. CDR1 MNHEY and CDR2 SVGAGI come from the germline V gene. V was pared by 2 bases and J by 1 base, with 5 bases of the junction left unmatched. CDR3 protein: CASSYGGGGSYNEQFF. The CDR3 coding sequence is TGTGCCAGCAGTTACGGTGGCGGGGGTTCCTACAATGAGCAGTTCTTC.

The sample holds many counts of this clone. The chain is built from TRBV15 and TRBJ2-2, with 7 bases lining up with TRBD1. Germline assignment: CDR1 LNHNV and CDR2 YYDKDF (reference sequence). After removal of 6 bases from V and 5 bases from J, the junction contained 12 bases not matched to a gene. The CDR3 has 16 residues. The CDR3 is CATSRPRQGTTGELFF. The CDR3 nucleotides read TGTGCCACCAGTCGTCCTAGACAGGGAACAACCGGGGAGCTGTTTTTT.

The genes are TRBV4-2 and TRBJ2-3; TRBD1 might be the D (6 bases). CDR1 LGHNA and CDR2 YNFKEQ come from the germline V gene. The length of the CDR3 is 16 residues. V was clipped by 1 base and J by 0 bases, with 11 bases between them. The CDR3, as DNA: TGTGCCAGCAGCCAAGTAAGGGGGTCCAGCACAGATACGCAGTATTTT. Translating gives CASSQVRGSSTDTQYF.

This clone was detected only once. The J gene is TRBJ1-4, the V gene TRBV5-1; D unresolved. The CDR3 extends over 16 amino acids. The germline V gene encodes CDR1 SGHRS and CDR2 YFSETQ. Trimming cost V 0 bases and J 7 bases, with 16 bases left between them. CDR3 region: CASSLAPDGLSEKLFF. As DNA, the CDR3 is TGCGCCAGCAGCTTGGCACCGGACGGACTGAGTGAAAAACTGTTTTTT.